At least ten counts were recorded for the clone carrying this TCR beta chain. Building the TCR beta libraries relied on iRepertoire HTBI primers, and CDR3 regions underwent Arm-PCR. Via MiXCR, TCRdb re-called the multiplex PCR reads, giving one row per CDR3 protein. The sample has roughly 360,000 distinct CDR3 sequences; roughly 12% are singletons. V was shortened by 1 base and J by 6 bases, with 9 bases between the two germline ends. The CDR3 is made up of 14 amino acids. CDR1 is SGHVS, CDR2 FNYEAQ, per germline. This record comes from a study of regulatory T cells in long-lasting Graves disease. Specified time point: newly diagnosed GD, antithyroid drugs for less than 3 months. With RNA extracted from PBMCs as input, the TCR library was made. Enrollment of patients was through an endocrinology department in Xi'an, China. The sample was also reused in another study, on T cells in Graves' hyperthyroidism and ophthalmopathy. Per that paper: The primer set for the first-round RT-PCR of the TCR CDR3 was HTBI. Blood also held most thyroid clonotypes expanded beyond 0.001.

The chain has TRBV7-6 and TRBJ2-2; unclear D gene. The TCR was taken from a woman aged 18-30 years with Graves disease. Here the sequenced sample was peripheral blood mononuclear cells (PBMCs), taken at new diagnosis, from a patient treated with antithyroid drugs. The chain's CDR3 is CASSLDIESGELFF. The DNA for the CDR3 is TGTGCCAGCAGCTTAGACATAGAGTCCGGGGAGCTGTTTTTT.